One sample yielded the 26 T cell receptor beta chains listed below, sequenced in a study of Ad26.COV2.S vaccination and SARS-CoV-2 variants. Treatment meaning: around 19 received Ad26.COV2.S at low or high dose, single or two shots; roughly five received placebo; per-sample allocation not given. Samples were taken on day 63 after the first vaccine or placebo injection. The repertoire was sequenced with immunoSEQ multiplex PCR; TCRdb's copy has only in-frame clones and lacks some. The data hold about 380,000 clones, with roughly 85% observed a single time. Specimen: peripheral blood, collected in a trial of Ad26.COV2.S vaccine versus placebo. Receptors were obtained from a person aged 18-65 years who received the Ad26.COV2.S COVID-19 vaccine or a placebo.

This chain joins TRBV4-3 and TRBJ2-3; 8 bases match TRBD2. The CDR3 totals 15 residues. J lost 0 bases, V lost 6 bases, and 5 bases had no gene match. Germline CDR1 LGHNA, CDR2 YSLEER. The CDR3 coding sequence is TGCGCCAGCAGTCGTAGCGGGGTTAGCACAGATACGCAGTATTTT. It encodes CASSRSGVSTDTQYF.

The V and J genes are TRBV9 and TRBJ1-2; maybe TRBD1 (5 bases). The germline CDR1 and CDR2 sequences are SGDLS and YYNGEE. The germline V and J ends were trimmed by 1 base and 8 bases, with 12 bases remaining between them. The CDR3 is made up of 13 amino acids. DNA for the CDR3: TGTGCCAGCAGCGTATTTGGGACGGAGGGCTACACCTTC. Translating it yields CASSVFGTEGYTF. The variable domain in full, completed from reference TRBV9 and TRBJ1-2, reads DSGVTQTPKHLITATGQRVTLRCSPRSGDLSVYWYQQSLDQGLQFLIQYYNGEERAKGNILERFSAQQFPDLHSELNLSSLELGDSALYFCASSVFGTEGYTFGSGTRLTVV.

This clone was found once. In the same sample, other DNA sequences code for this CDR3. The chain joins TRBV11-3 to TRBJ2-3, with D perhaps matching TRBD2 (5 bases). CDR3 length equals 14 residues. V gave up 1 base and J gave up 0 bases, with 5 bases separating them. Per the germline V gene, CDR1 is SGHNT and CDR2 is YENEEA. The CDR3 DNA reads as TGTGCCAGCAGCTTAGGAGGGAGCACAGATACGCAGTATTTT. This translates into CASSLGGSTDTQYF. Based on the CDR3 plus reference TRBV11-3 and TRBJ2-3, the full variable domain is EAGVVQSPRYKIIEKKQPVAFWCNPISGHNTLYWYLQNLGQGPELLIRYENEEAVDDSQLPKDRFSAERLKGVDSTLKIQPAELGDSAVYLCASSLGGSTDTQYFGPGTRLTVL.

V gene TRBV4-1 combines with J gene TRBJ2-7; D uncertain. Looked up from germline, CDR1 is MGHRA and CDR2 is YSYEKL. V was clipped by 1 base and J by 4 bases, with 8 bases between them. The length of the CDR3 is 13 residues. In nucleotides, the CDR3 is TGCGCCAGCAGCCAAGGTGGGCAGTACGAGCAGTACTTC. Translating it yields CASSQGGQYEQYF.

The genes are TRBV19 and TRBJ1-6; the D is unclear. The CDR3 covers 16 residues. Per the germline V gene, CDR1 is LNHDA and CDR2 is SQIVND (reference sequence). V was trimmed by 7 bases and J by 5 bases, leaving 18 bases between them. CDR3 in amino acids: CASISTGKANNSPLHF. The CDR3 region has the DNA TGTGCCAGTATCTCCACCGGTAAAGCTAATAATTCACCCCTCCACTTT.

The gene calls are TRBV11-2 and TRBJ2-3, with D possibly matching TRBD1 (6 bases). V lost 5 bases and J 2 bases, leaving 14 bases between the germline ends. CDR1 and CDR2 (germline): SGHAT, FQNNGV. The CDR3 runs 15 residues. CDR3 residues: CASSPLRDTTDTQYF. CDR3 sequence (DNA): TGTGCCAGCAGCCCTTTACGGGACACCACAGATACGCAGTATTTT. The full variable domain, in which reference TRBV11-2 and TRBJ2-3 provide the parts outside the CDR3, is EAGVAQSPRYKIIEKRQSVAFWCNPISGHATLYWYQQILGQGPKLLIQFQNNGVVDDSQLPKDRFSAERLKGVDSTLKIQPAKLEDSAVYLCASSPLRDTTDTQYFGPGTRLTVL.

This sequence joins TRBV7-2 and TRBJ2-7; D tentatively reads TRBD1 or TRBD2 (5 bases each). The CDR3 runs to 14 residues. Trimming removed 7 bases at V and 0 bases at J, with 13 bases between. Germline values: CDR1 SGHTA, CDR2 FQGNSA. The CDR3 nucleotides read TGTGCCAGCACCCCCGGGGCTCTCTCCTACGAGCAGTACTTC. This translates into CASTPGALSYEQYF.

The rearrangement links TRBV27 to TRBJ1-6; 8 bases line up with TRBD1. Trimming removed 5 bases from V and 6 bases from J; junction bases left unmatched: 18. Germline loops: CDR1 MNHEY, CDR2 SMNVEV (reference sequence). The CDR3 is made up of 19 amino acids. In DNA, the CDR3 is TGTGCCAGCAGTGAGGGTCGGGACAGGCTGACGAGGGGTAATTCACCCCTCCACTTT. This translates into CASSEGRDRLTRGNSPLHF.

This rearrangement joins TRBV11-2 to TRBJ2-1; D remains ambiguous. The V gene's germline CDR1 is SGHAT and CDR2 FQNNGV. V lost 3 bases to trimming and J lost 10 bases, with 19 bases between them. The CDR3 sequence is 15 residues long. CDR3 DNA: TGTGCCAGCAGCTTGGATAGTTTGGCGCCTTACGAGCAGTTCTTC. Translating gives CASSLDSLAPYEQFF.

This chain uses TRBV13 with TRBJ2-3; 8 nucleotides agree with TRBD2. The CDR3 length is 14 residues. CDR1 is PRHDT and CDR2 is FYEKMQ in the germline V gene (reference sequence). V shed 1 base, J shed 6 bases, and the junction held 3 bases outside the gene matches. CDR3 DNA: TGTGCCAGCAGCTTAGCGGGGGGGTTGGATACGCAGTATTTT. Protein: CASSLAGGLDTQYF.

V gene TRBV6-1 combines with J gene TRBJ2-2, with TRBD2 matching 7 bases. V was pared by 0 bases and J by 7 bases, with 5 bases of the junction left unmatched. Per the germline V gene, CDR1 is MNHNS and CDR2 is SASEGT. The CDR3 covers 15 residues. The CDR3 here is CASSEAGGRRGELFF. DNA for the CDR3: TGTGCCAGCAGTGAAGCGGGAGGGCGTCGCGGGGAGCTGTTTTTT.

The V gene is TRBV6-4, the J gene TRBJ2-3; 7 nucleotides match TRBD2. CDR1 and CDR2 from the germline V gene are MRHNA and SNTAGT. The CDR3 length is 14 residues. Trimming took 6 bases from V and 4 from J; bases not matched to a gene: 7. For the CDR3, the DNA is TGTGCCAGCAGGCCCTCAGCGGGGCCAGATACGCAGTATTTT. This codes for CASRPSAGPDTQYF.

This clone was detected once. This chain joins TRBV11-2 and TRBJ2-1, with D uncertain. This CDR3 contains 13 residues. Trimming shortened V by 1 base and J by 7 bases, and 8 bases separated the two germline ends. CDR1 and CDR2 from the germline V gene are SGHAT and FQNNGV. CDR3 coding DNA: TGTGCCAGCAGCTTAGGGGCGGTAAATGAGCAGTTCTTC. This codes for CASSLGAVNEQFF.

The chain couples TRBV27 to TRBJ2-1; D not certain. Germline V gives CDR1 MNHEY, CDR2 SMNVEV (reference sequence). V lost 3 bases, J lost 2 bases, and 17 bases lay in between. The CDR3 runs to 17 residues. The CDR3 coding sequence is TGTGCCAGCAGTTTCTTGCAAGGGATGACGGCCTACAATGAGCAGTTCTTC. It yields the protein CASSFLQGMTAYNEQFF.

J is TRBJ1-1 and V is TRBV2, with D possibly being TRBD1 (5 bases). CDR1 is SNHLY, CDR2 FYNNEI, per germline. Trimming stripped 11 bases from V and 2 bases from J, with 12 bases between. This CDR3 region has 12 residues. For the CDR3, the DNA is TGTGCCTCGGCAGGGCGAAACACTGAAGCTTTCTTT. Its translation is CASAGRNTEAFF.

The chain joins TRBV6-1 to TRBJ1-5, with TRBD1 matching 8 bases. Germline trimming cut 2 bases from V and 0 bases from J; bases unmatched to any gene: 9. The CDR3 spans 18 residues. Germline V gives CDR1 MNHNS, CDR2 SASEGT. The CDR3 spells CASSERGQGLYSNQPQHF. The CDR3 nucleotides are TGTGCCAGCAGTGAAAGAGGACAGGGTCTATATAGCAATCAGCCCCAGCATTTT.

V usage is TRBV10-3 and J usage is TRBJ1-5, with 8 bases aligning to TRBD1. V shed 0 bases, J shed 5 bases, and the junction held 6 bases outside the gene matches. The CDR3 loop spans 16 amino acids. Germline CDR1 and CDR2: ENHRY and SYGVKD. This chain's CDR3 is CAISESRDRLDQPQHF. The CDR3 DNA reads TGTGCCATCAGTGAGTCGAGGGACAGGTTAGATCAGCCCCAGCATTTT.

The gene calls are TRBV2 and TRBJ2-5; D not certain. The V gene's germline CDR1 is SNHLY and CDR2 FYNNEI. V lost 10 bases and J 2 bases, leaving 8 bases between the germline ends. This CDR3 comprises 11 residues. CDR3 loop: CANKFQETQYF. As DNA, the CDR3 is TGTGCCAATAAGTTTCAAGAGACCCAGTACTTC.

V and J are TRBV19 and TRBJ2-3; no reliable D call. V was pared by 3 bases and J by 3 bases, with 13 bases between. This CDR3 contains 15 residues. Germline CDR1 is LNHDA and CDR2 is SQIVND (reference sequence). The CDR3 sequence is CASSIRDFRTDTQYF. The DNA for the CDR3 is TGTGCCAGTAGTATCCGCGACTTCCGTACAGATACGCAGTATTTT.

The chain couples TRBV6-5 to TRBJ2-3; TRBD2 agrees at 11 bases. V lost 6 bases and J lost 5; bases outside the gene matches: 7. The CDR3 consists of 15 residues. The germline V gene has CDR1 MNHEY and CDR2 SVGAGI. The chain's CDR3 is CASRYSGGAGDTQYF. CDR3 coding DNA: TGTGCCAGCAGATATAGCGGGGGGGCAGGAGATACGCAGTATTTT.

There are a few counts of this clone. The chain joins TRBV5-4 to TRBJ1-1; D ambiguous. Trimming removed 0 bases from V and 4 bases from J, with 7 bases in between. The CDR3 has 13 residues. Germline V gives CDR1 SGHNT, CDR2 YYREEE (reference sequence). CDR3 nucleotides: TGTGCCAGCAGCTTGGATGATATCACTGAAGCTTTCTTT. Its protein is CASSLDDITEAFF.

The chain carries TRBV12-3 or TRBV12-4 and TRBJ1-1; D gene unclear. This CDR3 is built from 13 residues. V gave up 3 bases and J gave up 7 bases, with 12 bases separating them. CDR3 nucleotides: TGTGCCAGCAGTTTTCGGCCCACTCTTGAAGCTTTCTTT. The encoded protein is CASSFRPTLEAFF.

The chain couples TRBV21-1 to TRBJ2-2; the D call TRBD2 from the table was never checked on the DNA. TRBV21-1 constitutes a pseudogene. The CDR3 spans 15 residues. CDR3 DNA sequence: TGTGCCAGCAGCAGCCAGGCGGGGAACACCGGGGAGCTGTTTTTT. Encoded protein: CASSSQAGNTGELFF.

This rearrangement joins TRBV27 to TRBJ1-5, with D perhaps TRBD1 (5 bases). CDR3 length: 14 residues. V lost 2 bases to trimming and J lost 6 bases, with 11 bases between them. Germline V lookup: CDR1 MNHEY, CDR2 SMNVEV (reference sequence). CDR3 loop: CASSLPGMGQPQHF. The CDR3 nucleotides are TGTGCCAGCAGTTTACCAGGGATGGGTCAGCCCCAGCATTTT.

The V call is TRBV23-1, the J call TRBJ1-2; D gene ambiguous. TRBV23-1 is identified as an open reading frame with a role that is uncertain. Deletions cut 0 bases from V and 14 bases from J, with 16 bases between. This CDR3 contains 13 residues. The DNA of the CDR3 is TGCGCCAGCAGTCAATCACAGAGGCGAGGGAGGACCTTC. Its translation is CASSQSQRRGRTF.

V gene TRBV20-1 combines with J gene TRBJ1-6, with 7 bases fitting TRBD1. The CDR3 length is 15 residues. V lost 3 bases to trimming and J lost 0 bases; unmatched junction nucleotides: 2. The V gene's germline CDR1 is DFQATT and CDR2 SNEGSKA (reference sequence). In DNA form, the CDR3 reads TGCAGTGCTAGTGACAGGGACTCCTATAATTCACCCCTCCACTTT. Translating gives CSASDRDSYNSPLHF.